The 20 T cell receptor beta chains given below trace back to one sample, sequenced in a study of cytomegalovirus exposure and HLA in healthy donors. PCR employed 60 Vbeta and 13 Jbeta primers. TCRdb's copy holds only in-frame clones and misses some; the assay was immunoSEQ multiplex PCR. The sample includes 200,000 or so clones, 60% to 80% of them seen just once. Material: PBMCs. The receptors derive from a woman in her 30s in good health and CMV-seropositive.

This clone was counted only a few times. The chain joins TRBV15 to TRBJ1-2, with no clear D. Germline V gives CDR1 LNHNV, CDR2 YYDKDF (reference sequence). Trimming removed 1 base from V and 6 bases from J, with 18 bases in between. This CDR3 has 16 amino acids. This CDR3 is CATSRVHPVVSDGYTF. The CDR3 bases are TGTGCCACCAGCAGAGTTCATCCCGTGGTTTCGGATGGCTACACCTTC.

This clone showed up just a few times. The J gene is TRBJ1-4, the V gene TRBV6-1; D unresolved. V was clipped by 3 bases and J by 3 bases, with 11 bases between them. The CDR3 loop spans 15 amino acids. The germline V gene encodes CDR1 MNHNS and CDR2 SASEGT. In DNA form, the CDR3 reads TGTGCCAGCAGTGAGGGTGACACAGCTAATGAAAAACTGTTTTTT. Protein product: CASSEGDTANEKLFF.

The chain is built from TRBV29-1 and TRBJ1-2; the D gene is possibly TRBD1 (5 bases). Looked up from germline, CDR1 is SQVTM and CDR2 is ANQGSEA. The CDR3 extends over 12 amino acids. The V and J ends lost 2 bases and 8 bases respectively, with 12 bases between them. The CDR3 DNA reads TGCAGCGTTGAATCCAGGGCACGGGGCTACACCTTC. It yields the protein CSVESRARGYTF.

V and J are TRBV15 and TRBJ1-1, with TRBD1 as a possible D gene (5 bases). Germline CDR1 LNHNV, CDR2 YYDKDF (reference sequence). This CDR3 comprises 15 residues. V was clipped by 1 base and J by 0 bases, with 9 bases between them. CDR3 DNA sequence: TGTGCCACCAGCAGAGGTAGGGGAATGAACACTGAAGCTTTCTTT. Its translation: CATSRGRGMNTEAFF.

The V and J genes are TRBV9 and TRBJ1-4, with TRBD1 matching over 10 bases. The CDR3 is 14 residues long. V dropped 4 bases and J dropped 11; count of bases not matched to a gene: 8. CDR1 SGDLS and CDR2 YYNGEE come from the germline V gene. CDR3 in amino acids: CASSSGTGVSKLFF. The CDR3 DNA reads TGTGCCAGCAGCTCCGGGACAGGGGTTTCGAAACTGTTTTTT.

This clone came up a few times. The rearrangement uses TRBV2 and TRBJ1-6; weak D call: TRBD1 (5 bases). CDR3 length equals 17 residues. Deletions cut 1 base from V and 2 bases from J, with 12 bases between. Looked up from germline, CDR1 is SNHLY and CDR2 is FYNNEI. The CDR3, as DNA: TGTGCCAGCAGTGAAGATGTGGGGCTCCCCTATAATTCACCCCTCCACTTT. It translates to CASSEDVGLPYNSPLHF.

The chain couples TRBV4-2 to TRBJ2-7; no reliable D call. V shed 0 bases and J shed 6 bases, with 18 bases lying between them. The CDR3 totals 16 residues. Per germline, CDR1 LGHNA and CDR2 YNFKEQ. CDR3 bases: TGTGCCAGCAGCCAAGATTTGGTCCCAGGATTGGGCGAGCAGTACTTC. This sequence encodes CASSQDLVPGLGEQYF.

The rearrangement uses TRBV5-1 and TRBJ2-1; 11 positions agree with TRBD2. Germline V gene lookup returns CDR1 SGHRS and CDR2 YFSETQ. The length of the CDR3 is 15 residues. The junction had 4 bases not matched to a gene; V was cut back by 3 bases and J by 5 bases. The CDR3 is CASSWGLADHNEQFF. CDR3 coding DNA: TGCGCCAGCAGCTGGGGACTAGCGGACCACAATGAGCAGTTCTTC.

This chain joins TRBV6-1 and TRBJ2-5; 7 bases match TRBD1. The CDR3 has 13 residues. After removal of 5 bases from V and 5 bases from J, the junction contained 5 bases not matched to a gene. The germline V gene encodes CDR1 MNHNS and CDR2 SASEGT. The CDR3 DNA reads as TGTGCCAGCAGTATGCTAGGGGGCGAGACCCAGTACTTC. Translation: CASSMLGGETQYF.

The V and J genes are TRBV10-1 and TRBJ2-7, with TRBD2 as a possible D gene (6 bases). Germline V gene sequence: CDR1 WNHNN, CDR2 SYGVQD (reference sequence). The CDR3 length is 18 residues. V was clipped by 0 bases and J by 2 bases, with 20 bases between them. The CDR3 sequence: CASSESRPESGAPYEQYF. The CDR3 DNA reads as TGCGCCAGCAGTGAGTCTAGGCCGGAGTCGGGAGCCCCCTACGAGCAGTACTTC.

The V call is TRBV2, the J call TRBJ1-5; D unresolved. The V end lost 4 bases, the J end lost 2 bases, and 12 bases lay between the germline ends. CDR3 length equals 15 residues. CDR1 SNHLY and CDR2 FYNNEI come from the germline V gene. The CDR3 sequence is CASSVATGGNQPQHF. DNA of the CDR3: TGTGCCAGCAGTGTCGCTACCGGGGGCAATCAGCCCCAGCATTTT.

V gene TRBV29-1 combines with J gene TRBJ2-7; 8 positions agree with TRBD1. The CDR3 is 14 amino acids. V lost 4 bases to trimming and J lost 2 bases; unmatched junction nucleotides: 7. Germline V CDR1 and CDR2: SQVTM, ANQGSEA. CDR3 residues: CSVASPDRAYEQYF. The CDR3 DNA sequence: TGCAGCGTTGCTTCCCCGGACAGGGCCTACGAGCAGTACTTC.

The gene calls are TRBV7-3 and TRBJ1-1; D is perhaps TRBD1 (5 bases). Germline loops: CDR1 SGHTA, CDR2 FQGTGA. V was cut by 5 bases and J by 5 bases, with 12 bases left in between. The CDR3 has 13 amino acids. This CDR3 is CASSHNGGTEAFF. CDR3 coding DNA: TGTGCCAGCAGCCATAACGGGGGTACTGAAGCTTTCTTT.

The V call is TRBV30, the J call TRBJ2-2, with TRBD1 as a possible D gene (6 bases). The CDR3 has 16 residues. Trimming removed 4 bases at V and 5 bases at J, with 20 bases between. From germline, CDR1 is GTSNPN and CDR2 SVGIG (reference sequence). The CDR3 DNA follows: TGTGCCTGGAAACGTACTGACAGGTTAGGGACCGGGGAGCTGTTTTTT. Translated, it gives CAWKRTDRLGTGELFF.

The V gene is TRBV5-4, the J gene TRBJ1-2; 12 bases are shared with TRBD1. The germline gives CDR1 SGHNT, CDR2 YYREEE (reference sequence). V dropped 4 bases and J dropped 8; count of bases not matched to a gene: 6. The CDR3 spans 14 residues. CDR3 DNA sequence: TGTGCCAGCAGCGCCCGGGACAGGGGGCGCGGCTACACCTTC. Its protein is CASSARDRGRGYTF.

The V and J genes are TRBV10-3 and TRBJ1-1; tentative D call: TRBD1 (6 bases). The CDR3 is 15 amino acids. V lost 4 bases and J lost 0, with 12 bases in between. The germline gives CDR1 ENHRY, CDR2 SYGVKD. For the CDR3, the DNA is TGTGCCATCAGTGTAGGGGGGGTGATGAACACTGAAGCTTTCTTT. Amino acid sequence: CAISVGGVMNTEAFF.

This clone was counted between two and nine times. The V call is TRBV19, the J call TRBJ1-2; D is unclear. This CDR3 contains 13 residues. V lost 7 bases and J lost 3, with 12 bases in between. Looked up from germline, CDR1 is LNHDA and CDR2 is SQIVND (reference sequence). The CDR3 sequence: CASTPGLDYGYTF. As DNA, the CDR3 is TGTGCCAGTACACCGGGTCTCGACTATGGCTACACCTTC.

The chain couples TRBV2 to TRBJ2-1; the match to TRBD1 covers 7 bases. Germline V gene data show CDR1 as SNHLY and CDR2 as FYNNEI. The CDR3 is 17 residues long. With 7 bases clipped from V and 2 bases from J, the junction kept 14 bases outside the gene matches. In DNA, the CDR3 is TGTGCCAGCAAAATAACCGGGACAGACCCAACCTACAATGAGCAGTTCTTC. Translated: CASKITGTDPTYNEQFF.

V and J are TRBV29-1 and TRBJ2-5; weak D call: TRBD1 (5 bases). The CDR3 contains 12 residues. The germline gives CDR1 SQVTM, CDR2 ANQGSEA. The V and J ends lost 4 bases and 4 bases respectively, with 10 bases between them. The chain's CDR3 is CSVVQDIETQYF. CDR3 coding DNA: TGCAGCGTTGTACAGGACATAGAGACCCAGTACTTC.

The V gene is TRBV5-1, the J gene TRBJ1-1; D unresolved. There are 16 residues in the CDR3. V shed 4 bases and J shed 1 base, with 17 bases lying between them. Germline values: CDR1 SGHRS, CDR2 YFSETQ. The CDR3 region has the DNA TGCGCCAGCAGCCACACCGGGAGAGCAAAGAACACTGAAGCTTTCTTT. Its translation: CASSHTGRAKNTEAFF.